This TCR beta chain is drawn from a study of blood T cell repertoires in COVID-19. Trimming cost V 1 base and J 7 bases, with 14 bases left between them. The CDR3 consists of 15 residues. CDR1 and CDR2 from the germline V gene are SGHAT and FQNNGV. Sequenced by immunoSEQ multiplex PCR; TCRdb stores in-frame clones only, minus some. The sample includes fewer than 300,000 clones, approximately 85% of them seen just once. Sample: PBMCs or T cells enriched from blood (not recorded which). The sequence was collected from a woman younger than 45 who had recovered from COVID-19. J is TRBJ2-1 and V is TRBV11-2; D may be TRBD2 (5 bases). CDR3 residues: CASSLGRGRMNEQFF. CDR3 bases: TGTGCCAGCAGCTTAGGTCGGGGTAGGATGAATGAGCAGTTCTTC.